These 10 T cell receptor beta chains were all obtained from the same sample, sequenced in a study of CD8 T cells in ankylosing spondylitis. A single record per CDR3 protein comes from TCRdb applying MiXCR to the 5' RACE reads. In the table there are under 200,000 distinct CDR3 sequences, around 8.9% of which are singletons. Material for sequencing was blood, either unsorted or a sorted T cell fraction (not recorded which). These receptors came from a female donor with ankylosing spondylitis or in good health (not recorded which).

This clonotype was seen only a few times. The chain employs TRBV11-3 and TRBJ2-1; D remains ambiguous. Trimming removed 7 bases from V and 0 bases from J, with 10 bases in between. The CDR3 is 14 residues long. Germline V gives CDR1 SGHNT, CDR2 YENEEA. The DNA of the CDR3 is TGTGCCAGCAAAAAAGCGTTCTCCTACAATGAGCAGTTCTTC. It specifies CASKKAFSYNEQFF.

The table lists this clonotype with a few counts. The CDR3 DNA is TGTGCCAGCAGTTTCGGACAGACAAACGAGCAGTACTTC. Protein: CASSFGQTNEQYF. This rearrangement joins TRBV27 to TRBJ2-7, with D possibly being TRBD1 (6 bases). V was pared by 3 bases and J by 5 bases, with 11 bases between. Germline-derived CDR1 and CDR2 are MNHEY and SMNVEV (reference sequence). The CDR3 has 13 residues.

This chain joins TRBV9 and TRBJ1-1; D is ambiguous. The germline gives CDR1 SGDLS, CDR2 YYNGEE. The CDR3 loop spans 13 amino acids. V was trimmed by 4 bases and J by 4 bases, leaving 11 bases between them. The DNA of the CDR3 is TGTGCCAGCAGCCCTGGAGGTACCACTGAAGCTTTCTTT. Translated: CASSPGGTTEAFF. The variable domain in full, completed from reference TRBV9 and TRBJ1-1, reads DSGVTQTPKHLITATGQRVTLRCSPRSGDLSVYWYQQSLDQGLQFLIQYYNGEERAKGNILERFSAQQFPDLHSELNLSSLELGDSALYFCASSPGGTTEAFFGQGTRLTVV.

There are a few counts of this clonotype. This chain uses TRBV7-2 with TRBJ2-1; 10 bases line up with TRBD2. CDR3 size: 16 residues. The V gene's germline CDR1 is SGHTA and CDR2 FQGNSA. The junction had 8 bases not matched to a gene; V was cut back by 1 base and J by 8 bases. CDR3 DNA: TGTGCCAGCAGCTTAGTAGCGGGAGGACAGTGGGATGAGCAGTTCTTC. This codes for CASSLVAGGQWDEQFF.

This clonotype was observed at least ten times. Here the CDR3 DNA reads TGTGCCAGCAGCCCGGGGCGCCAAGAGACCCAGTACTTC. Translating gives CASSPGRQETQYF. This sequence joins TRBV6-6 and TRBJ2-5; D might be TRBD1 or TRBD2, each matching 5 bases. Trimming took off 6 bases at V and 1 base at J, with 9 bases between the two ends. Germline CDR1 reads MNHNY; CDR2 reads SVGAGI (reference sequence). The CDR3 has 13 residues.

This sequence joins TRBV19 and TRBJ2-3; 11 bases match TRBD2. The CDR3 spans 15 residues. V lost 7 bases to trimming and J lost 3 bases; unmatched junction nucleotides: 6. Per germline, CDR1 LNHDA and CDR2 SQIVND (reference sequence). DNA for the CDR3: TGTGCCAGTACCCTTACTAGCGGGAGTACAGATACGCAGTATTTT. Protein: CASTLTSGSTDTQYF.

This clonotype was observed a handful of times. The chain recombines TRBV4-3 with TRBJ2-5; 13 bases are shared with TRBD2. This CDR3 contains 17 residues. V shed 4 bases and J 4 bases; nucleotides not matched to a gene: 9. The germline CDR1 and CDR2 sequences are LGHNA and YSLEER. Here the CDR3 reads CASSPGLAGEGAETQYF. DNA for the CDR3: TGCGCCAGCAGCCCCGGACTAGCGGGAGAGGGTGCAGAGACCCAGTACTTC.

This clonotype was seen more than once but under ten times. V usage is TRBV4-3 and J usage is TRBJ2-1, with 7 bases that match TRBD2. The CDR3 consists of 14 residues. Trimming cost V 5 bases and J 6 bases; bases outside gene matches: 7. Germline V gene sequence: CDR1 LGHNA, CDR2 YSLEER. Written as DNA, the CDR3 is TGCGCCAGCAGCTCGGGACTATACGCCAATGAGCAGTTCTTC. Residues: CASSSGLYANEQFF.

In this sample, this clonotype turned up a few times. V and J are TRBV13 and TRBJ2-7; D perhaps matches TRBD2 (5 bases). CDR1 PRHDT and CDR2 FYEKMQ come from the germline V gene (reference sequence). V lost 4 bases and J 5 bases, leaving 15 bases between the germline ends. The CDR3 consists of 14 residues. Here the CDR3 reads CASSSPGLEDEQYF. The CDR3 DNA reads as TGTGCCAGCAGCTCTCCCGGGTTGGAGGACGAGCAGTACTTC. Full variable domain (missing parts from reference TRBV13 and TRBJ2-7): AAGVIQSPRHLIKEKRETATLKCYPIPRHDTVYWYQQGPGQDPQFLISFYEKMQSDKGSIPDRFSAQQFSDYHSELNMSSLELGDSALYFCASSSPGLEDEQYFGPGTRLTVT.

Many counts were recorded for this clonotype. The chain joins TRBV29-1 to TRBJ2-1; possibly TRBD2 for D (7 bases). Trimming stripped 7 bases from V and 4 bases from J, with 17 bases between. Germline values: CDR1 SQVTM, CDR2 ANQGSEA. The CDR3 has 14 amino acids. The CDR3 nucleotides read TGCAGCGGAGAACAGGGAGGGCCTTACAATGAGCAGTTCTTC. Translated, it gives CSGEQGGPYNEQFF.